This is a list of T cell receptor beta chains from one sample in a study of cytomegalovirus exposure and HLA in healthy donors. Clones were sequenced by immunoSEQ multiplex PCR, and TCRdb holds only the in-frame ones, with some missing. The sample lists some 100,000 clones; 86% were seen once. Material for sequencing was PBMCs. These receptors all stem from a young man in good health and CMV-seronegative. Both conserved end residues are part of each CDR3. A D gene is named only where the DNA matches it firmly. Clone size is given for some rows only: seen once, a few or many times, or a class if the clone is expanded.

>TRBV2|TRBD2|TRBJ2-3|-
CASSVASGGSTDTQYF
TGTGCCAGCAGTGTGGCTAGCGGGGGCTCCACAGATACGCAGTATTTT
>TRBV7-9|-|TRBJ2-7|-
CASSPTGYREQYF
TGTGCCAGCAGCCCCACAGGGTACCGCGAGCAGTACTTC
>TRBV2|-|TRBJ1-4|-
CASNGGASRSEKLFF
TGTGCCAGCAACGGAGGGGCCTCAAGGAGTGAAAAACTGTTTTTT
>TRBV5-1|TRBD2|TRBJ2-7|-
CASSLGASGVVAYEQYF
TGCGCCAGCAGCTTGGGTGCTAGCGGGGTAGTAGCCTACGAGCAGTACTTC
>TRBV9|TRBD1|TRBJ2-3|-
CASSVVPKGADTQYF
TGTGCCAGCAGCGTAGTGCCCAAGGGGGCGGATACGCAGTATTTT
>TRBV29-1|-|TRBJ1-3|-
CSVTVGNTIYF
TGCAGCGTTACAGTTGGAAACACCATATATTTT
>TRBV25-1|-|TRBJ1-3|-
CASRTAATDTIYF
TGTGCCAGTCGGACAGCGGCGACAGACACCATATATTTT
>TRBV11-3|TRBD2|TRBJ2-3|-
CASSRGTSGHTDTQYF
TGTGCCAGCAGCCGCGGGACTAGCGGACACACAGATACGCAGTATTTT
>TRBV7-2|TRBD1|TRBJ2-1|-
CASSEDRGMYNEQFF
TGTGCCAGCAGTGAGGACAGGGGGATGTACAATGAGCAGTTCTTC
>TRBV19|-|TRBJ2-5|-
CASSIDLTGGQETQYF
TGTGCCAGTAGTATAGATCTAACGGGTGGACAAGAGACCCAGTACTTC
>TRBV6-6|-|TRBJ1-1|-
CASSYSLPPNNEAFF
TGTGCCAGCAGTTACTCCCTGCCCCCGAACAATGAAGCTTTCTTT
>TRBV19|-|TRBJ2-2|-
CASSPGKPRGGELFF
TGTGCCAGTAGTCCGGGAAAACCCCGAGGCGGGGAGCTGTTTTTT
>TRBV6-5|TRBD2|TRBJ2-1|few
CASRVAGSSYNEQFF
TGTGCCAGCAGGGTAGCGGGAAGCTCCTACAATGAGCAGTTCTTC
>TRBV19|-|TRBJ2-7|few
CASVGQTSYEQYF
TGTGCCAGTGTTGGACAGACATCCTACGAGCAGTACTTC
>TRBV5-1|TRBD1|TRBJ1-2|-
CASSWNPGQGDNYGYTF
TGCGCCAGCAGCTGGAATCCTGGACAGGGTGATAACTATGGCTACACCTTC
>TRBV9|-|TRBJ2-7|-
CASSVTPQGPYEQYF
TGTGCCAGCAGCGTGACTCCCCAGGGGCCCTACGAGCAGTACTTC
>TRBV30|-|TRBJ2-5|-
CAWSVAQGETQYF
TGTGCCTGGAGTGTAGCGCAGGGTGAGACCCAGTACTTC
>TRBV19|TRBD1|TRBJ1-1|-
CASSGQGQTEAFF
TGTGCCAGTAGTGGACAGGGTCAGACTGAAGCTTTCTTT
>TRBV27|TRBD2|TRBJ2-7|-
CASSPRGGGYEQYF
TGTGCCAGCAGCCCGAGGGGCGGGGGCTACGAGCAGTACTTC
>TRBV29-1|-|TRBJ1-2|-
CSVNANGRDYTF
TGCAGCGTTAATGCTAATGGGAGGGACTACACCTTC
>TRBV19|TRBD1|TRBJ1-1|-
CATNWKTGANTEAFF
TGTGCCACCAACTGGAAGACAGGGGCGAACACTGAAGCTTTCTTT
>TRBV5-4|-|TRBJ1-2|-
CASSLAGGSSGYTF
TGTGCCAGCAGCTTGGCCGGTGGGTCTAGTGGCTACACCTTC
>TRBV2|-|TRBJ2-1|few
CASSYSPGAINEQFF
TGTGCCAGCAGCTACAGCCCAGGGGCCATAAATGAGCAGTTCTTC
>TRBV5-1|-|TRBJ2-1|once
CASSPEASNEQFF
TGCGCCAGCAGCCCCGAGGCGAGCAATGAGCAGTTCTTC
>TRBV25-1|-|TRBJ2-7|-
CATRGYEQYF
TGTGCCACCCGGGGGTACGAGCAGTACTTC
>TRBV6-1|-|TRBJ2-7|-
CASSEGGWAYEQYF
TGTGCCAGCAGTGAAGGAGGGTGGGCCTACGAGCAGTACTTC
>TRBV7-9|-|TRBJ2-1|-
CASGQAEINEQFF
TGTGCCAGTGGGCAGGCCGAGATCAATGAGCAGTTCTTC
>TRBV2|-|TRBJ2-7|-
CASSGVTGSDEQYF
TGTGCCAGCAGTGGAGTTACGGGGTCGGACGAGCAGTACTTC
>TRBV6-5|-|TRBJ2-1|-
CASRYRTEYNEQFF
TGTGCCAGCAGATATAGGACAGAATACAATGAGCAGTTCTTC
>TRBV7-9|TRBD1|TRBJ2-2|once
CASSAGDRDTGELFF
TGTGCCAGCAGCGCTGGGGACAGGGACACCGGGGAGCTGTTTTTT
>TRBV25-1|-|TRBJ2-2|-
CASSSTREGELFF
TGTGCCAGCAGTAGCACCCGAGAGGGGGAGCTGTTTTTT
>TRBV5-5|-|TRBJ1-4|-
CASSLDQGGEKLFF
TGTGCCAGCAGCTTGGATCAGGGTGGCGAAAAACTGTTTTTT
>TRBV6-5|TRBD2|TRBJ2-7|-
CASSYTSGSYEQYF
TGTGCCAGCAGTTATACTAGCGGGAGCTACGAGCAGTACTTC
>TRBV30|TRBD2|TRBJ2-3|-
CAWSTMSGSTDTQYF
TGTGCCTGGAGCACAATGAGCGGGAGTACAGATACGCAGTATTTT
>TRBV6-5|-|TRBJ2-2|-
CASSYRGTELFF
TGTGCCAGCAGTTACCGGGGGACTGAGCTGTTTTTT
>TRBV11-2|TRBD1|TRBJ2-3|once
CASSLGGTGYLDTQYF
TGTGCCAGCAGCTTAGGCGGGACAGGGTATTTGGATACGCAGTATTTT
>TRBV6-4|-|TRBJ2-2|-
CASSAAGLGHRAGELFF
TGTGCCAGCAGCGCCGCGGGGCTAGGACATCGTGCCGGGGAGCTGTTTTTT
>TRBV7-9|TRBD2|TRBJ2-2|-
CASSLGTSVTNTGELFF
TGTGCCAGCAGCTTAGGGACTAGCGTTACGAACACCGGGGAGCTGTTTTTT
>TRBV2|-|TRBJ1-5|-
CASSEARLNQPQHF
TGTGCCAGCAGTGAAGCGCGGCTTAATCAGCCCCAGCATTTT
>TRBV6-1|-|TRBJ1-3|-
CASSEITDPGNTIYF
TGTGCCAGCAGCGAGATAACAGATCCTGGAAACACCATATATTTT
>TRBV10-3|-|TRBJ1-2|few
CAINGQLMGGYTF
TGTGCCATCAATGGGCAGTTGATGGGCGGCTACACCTTC
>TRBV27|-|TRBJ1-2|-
CASKREGPYGYTF
TGTGCCAGCAAGCGGGAAGGGCCTTATGGCTACACCTTC
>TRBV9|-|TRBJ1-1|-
CASSSTGKVRNTEDFF
TGTGCCAGCAGCTCCACAGGGAAAGTTAGGAACACTGAAGATTTCTTT
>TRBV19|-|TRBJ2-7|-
CASSIAGYEQYF
TGTGCCAGTAGTATTGCCGGCTACGAGCAGTACTTC
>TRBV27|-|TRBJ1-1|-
CASSYTGGPWGEAFF
TGTGCCAGCAGTTACACCGGGGGACCTTGGGGTGAAGCTTTCTTT
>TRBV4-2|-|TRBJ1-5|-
CASSQDPYSNQPQHF
TGTGCCAGCAGCCAAGATCCCTATAGCAATCAGCCCCAGCATTTT
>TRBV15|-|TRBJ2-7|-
CATSRLNFYEQYF
TGTGCCACCAGCAGACTGAACTTCTACGAGCAGTACTTC
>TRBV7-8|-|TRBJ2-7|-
CASSLADSNYEQYF
TGTGCCAGCAGCTTGGCGGACTCGAACTACGAGCAGTACTTC
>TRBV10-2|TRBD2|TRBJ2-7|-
CASSSGSGVAEQYF
TGCGCCAGCAGTAGCGGGAGCGGAGTCGCCGAGCAGTACTTC
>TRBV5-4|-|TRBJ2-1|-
CASSLRQDLFANEQFF
TGTGCCAGCAGCTTGAGACAGGACCTTTTCGCGAATGAGCAGTTCTTC
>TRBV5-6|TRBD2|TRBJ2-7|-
CASSLRTSGRARYEQYF
TGTGCCAGCAGCCTGCGGACTAGCGGGAGGGCCCGCTACGAGCAGTACTTC
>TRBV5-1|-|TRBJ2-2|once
CASSLAAGKTGELFF
TGCGCCAGCAGCTTGGCCGCGGGAAAGACCGGGGAGCTGTTTTTT
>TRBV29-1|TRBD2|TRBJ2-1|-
CSTLSGTNNEQFF
TGCAGCACCCTTAGCGGGACGAACAATGAGCAGTTCTTC
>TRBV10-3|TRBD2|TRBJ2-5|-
CAISQTSGRAETQYF
TGTGCCATCAGTCAAACTAGCGGGAGGGCAGAGACCCAGTACTTC
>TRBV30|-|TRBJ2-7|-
CAWSPQVGEQYF
TGTGCCTGGAGTCCCCAGGTGGGCGAGCAGTACTTC
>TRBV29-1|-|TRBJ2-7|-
CSLTTGFNEQYF
TGCAGCCTTACTACAGGGTTTAACGAGCAGTACTTC
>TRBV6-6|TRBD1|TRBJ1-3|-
CASSYSTGSGNTIYF
TGTGCCAGCAGTTACTCGACAGGGTCTGGAAACACCATATATTTT
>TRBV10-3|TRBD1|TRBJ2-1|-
CAISESAGGNEQFF
TGTGCCATCAGTGAGTCGGCAGGGGGAAATGAGCAGTTCTTC